These 9 T cell receptor beta chains originate from one sample sequenced in a study of CD8 T cells in Susac syndrome. RNA amounts of roughly 0.45 to 1 ug underwent reverse transcription with random hexamers. One entry per CDR3 protein, called by TCRdb with MiXCR from the immunoSEQ multiplex PCR reads. The sample records 300,000 to 350,000 distinct CDR3 sequences, about 92% being singletons. The sequenced material came from CD4+ T cells from PBMCs. These receptors came from a human donor with multiple sclerosis.

The chain is built from TRBV20-1 and TRBJ2-7; D unclear. This CDR3 comprises 14 residues. Deletions cut 3 bases from V and 0 bases from J, with 12 bases between. Germline V CDR1 and CDR2: DFQATT, SNEGSKA (reference sequence). Written as DNA, the CDR3 is TGCAGTGCTAGTTCTGCTTTACTCTCCTACGAGCAGTACTTC. It specifies CSASSALLSYEQYF.

The gene calls are TRBV7-9 and TRBJ2-5, with D possibly matching TRBD1 (5 bases). Germline V gene data show CDR1 as SEHNR and CDR2 as FQNEAQ (reference sequence). V was clipped by 1 base and J by 4 bases, with 13 bases between them. This CDR3 region has 15 residues. Here the CDR3 reads CASSLVPQGRETQYF. The CDR3 coding sequence is TGTGCCAGCAGCTTAGTGCCCCAGGGAAGAGAGACCCAGTACTTC. The full variable domain, its missing parts supplied by reference TRBV7-9 and TRBJ2-5, is DTGVSQNPRHKITKRGQNVTFRCDPISEHNRLYWYRQTLGQGPEFLTYFQNEAQLEKSRLLSDRFSAERPKGSFSTLEIQRTEQGDSAMYLCASSLVPQGRETQYFGPGTRLLVL.

The rearrangement joins TRBV9 to TRBJ2-5, with D perhaps TRBD2 (5 bases). Trimming left V 5 bases short and J 2 bases short, with 10 bases between. The CDR3 is 13 amino acids. CDR1 and CDR2 from the germline V gene are SGDLS and YYNGEE. The CDR3 sequence: CASSLSVQETQYF. CDR3 DNA: TGTGCCAGCAGTCTTAGCGTACAAGAGACCCAGTACTTC.

The chain recombines TRBV29-1 with TRBJ1-3; no reliable D call. From germline, CDR1 is SQVTM and CDR2 ANQGSEA. This CDR3 is 13 amino acids long. V lost 3 bases and J lost 0, with 6 bases in between. CDR3 region: CSVDANSGNTIYF. The CDR3 region has the DNA TGCAGCGTTGACGCGAACTCTGGAAACACCATATATTTT. Looking up the rest from reference TRBV29-1 and TRBJ1-3 gives the full variable domain: SAVISQKPSRDICQRGTSLTIQCQVDSQVTMMFWYRQQPGQSLTLIATANQGSEATYESGFVIDKFPISRPNLTFSTLTVSNMSPEDSSIYLCSVDANSGNTIYFGEGSWLTVV.

The gene calls are TRBV6-6 and TRBJ1-2; no definite D call. The CDR3 extends over 13 amino acids. Looked up from germline, CDR1 is MNHNY and CDR2 is SVGAGI (reference sequence). V lost 5 bases to trimming and J lost 1 base, with 8 bases between them. The CDR3 is CASSPLRNYGYTF. For the CDR3, the DNA is TGTGCCAGCAGTCCCCTCCGTAACTATGGCTACACCTTC.

V gene TRBV2 combines with J gene TRBJ2-4; D is perhaps TRBD1 (6 bases). This CDR3 contains 11 residues. V dropped 5 bases and J dropped 15 bases, with 14 bases sitting between them. Germline V CDR1 and CDR2: SNHLY, FYNNEI. Here the CDR3 reads CASSSQGRPYF. In DNA, the CDR3 is TGTGCCAGCAGTTCACAGGGAAGGCCGTACTTC. Full variable domain (outside the CDR3, taken from reference TRBV2 and TRBJ2-4): EPEVTQTPSHQVTQMGQEVILRCVPISNHLYFYWYRQILGQKVEFLVSFYNNEISEKSEIFDDQFSVERPDGSNFTLKIRSTKLEDSAMYFCASSSQGRPYFGAGTRLSVL.

The V call is TRBV4-3, the J call TRBJ2-1; 11 bases are a match to TRBD2. Germline lookup yields CDR1 LGHNA and CDR2 YSLEER. The CDR3 has 17 amino acids. V shed 0 bases, J shed 9 bases, and the junction held 10 bases outside the gene matches. CDR3 sequence (DNA): TGCGCCAGCAGCCAAGAGTTAGCGGGAGGGCCGGGGGGTGAGCAGTTCTTC. Protein: CASSQELAGGPGGEQFF.

The chain employs TRBV18 and TRBJ1-1; D may be TRBD1 (5 bases). The CDR3 length is 15 residues. CDR1 KGHSH and CDR2 LQKENI come from the germline V gene. Between the trimmed V and J ends, which lost 0 bases and 3 bases, there was a span of 11 bases. The chain's CDR3 is CASSPPGTRDTEAFF. The CDR3 nucleotides are TGTGCCAGCTCACCACCGGGGACGCGGGACACTGAAGCTTTCTTT.

V and J are TRBV25-1 and TRBJ2-2; D is unclear. Looked up from germline, CDR1 is MGHDK and CDR2 is SYGVNS. The CDR3 totals 18 residues. The germline V and J ends were trimmed by 1 base and 0 bases, with 15 bases remaining between them. CDR3 DNA sequence: TGTGCCAGCAGTGAATTTCCCGGCCAACCTACGAACACCGGGGAGCTGTTTTTT. Translation: CASSEFPGQPTNTGELFF.